The present T cell receptor (beta chain) was sequenced within a study of blood T cell repertoires in COVID-19. Trimming at V came to 5 bases and at J to 0 bases, leaving 15 bases not matched to a gene. The germline V gene encodes CDR1 WNHNN and CDR2 SYGVQD (reference sequence). The CDR3 loop spans 19 amino acids. Generated by immunoSEQ multiplex PCR, the TCRdb table keeps only in-frame clones and is missing some. The top ten hold roughly 5.2% of the sample, which has fewer than 400,000 clones, about 89% seen once. This clone was detected only once. This clonotype was sampled from a man aged 60-69 years who had recovered from COVID-19. Sequencing was done on a sample of PBMCs or T cells enriched from blood (not recorded which). The chain joins TRBV10-1 to TRBJ2-3; 9 positions match TRBD2. For the CDR3, the DNA is TGCGCCAGCAGTCCGCTGGGGGCGGGAGGGCCCCAAAGCACAGATACGCAGTATTTT. Translated: CASSPLGAGGPQSTDTQYF.